This T cell receptor (beta chain) derives from a study of vaccination effects on CD4 cells after COVID-19 (dated by TCRdb to 2022 to 2024). Concerning the study at large: Two doses of either the BNT162b2 or the mRNA-1273 mRNA SARS-CoV-2 vaccine were administered to participants. Pre-vaccine samples were drawn from two convalescent patients 16 days and one week before the first dose, at 142 and 148 days after COVID-19 diagnosis. SARS-CoV-2 spike-specific CD4+ TCR repertoires from before and after mRNA vaccination were compared in COVID-19 convalescent patients and in infection-naive vaccine recipients. A total of 10 COVID-19 convalescent patients and several SARS-CoV-2-naive healthy vaccine recipients were included in the full study. In the study, cultures from other donors were sequenced using the Oncomine TCR Beta short-read assay on an Illumina iSeq 100.

To identify antigen-specific CD4+ T cell clonotypes by their expansion, the ViraFEST assay first stimulated PBMC with viral peptide pools and then applied TCR sequencing. After 10 days of culture, CD4+ T cells were isolated with the EasySep CD4+ T cell isolation kit. Convalescent patients had PCR-confirmed SARS-CoV-2 infection between March and December 2020, before Alpha, Beta and Delta variants emerged in the United States. Each well held 1.5 million to 2.5 million PBMC cultured in IMDM containing approximately 5.3% human AB serum, roughly 9.6 IU/ml IL-2 and gentamicin, along with 10 ug/ml peptides. On days 3 and 7, half of the culture medium was replaced with fresh IL-2-containing medium. Unless noted otherwise, every peptide stimulation condition was grown in triplicate wells. Using Ficoll-Paque Plus gradient centrifugation, PBMC were separated from whole blood and then either used fresh or cryopreserved at -140C. Overlapping peptide pools spanned the spike proteins of SARS-CoV-2 and the common cold coronaviruses HCoV-NL63, HCoV-OC43 and HCoV-229E. The QIAamp micro DNA kit was used to extract genomic DNA from the cultured CD4+ T cells.

Results and caveats for the whole study, not just this receptor: Both infection-induced and vaccine-induced clones contracted markedly at late post-vaccination timepoints, which is consistent with waning T cell responses. In convalescent patients, the post-vaccine spike-reactive repertoire was composed mainly of new vaccine-induced clones that were largely distinct from infection-induced clones. The study was limited by a small number of convalescent patients and lacked early post-infection timepoints.

Trimming takes 0 bases off V and 2 bases off J; junction bases not matched to a gene: 3. Taken from cysteine to phenylalanine, the CDR3 has 15 residues. Only the CDR3 DNA stays, 45 bases, in frame from base 1. The germline V gene (reference sequence) gives CDR1 as SGHKS and CDR2 as YYEKEE. The table lists this clone with a few counts. This clone's antigen is unknown. The sample holds no much larger clone one base away, and base qualities are not on file. The library was produced with the immunoSEQ multiplex PCR assay. DNA from the CD4+ T cells that had been cultured and isolated underwent TCR beta CDR3 sequencing. As for how the authors treated the data: The analysis removed non-productive TCR sequences, trimmed reads to the CDR3 region, and retained only CDR3s that were 7 or more amino acids long. The MANAFEST web app was used to pick out antigen-specific clonotypes by comparing their expansion in peptide wells with that in reference cultures. To be called positive, a clone needed expansion at FDR<0.05 compared with the reference and with all other wells, an odds ratio greater than 5, and a frequency greater than 0.1% in two replicate wells. Clonotypes significantly expanded in SARS-CoV-2 spike wells and in at least one common cold coronavirus spike condition were defined as cross-reactive. Using the stringdist R package, CDR3 similarity was measured by Levenshtein distance, and unrooted trees were constructed with ape in R 3.6.1. This immuneACCESS table, as held by TCRdb, lists in-frame sequences with V and J called but not all clones. Of the missing ones, under half trace to an unresolved V gene in checked studies; the others have no known cause. V and J calls and clone size are as listed in that table; D and trimming were resolved from the DNA. A total of some 40,000 clones appear in this sample, about 73% of them only once. Over 15% of the sample belongs to the ten largest clones.

This specimen was CD4+ T cells from PBMCs cultured with HCoV-NL63 spike peptides, taken before COVID-19 vaccination. This specimen's cell subset or site label, per the study, means: HCoV-NL63 spike overlapping peptide pool stimulation. This sequence originates from a human donor who had a prior SARS-CoV-2 infection. The rearranged segments are TRBV5-5 and TRBJ1-2; 8 bases in the middle match TRBD1. The CDR3 amino acid sequence is: CASSLARTGNYGYTF. The nucleotides read TGTGCCAGCAGCTTGGCCCGGACAGGGAACTATGGCTACACCTTC.